This T cell receptor (beta chain) was observed in a study of T-cell memory formation after mild COVID-19. Study details: Each donor largely had its own TCR clusters. Findings of the study overall: While clones contracting from day 15 to 85 were balanced between CD4 and CD8, later expanders leaned CD4+. Memory cells collected pre-infection included some clones that later responded, suggesting cross-reactive memory joined.

TCRdb reanalysed the 5' RACE reads using MiXCR and keeps one entry per CDR3 protein. The data contain some 290,000 distinct CDR3 sequences, around 15% of them singletons. The V end was cut by 0 bases, the J end by 0 bases, with 11 bases between. The CDR3 consists of 16 residues. Per germline, CDR1 SGDLS and CDR2 YYNGEE. A remark on this clonotype: Its antigen is undetermined.

The genes are TRBV9 and TRBJ2-3; D is perhaps TRBD2 (7 bases). The TCR originated in a man in his late teens or twenties who had mild COVID-19 (a few samples of this study predate the infection). Cell type and time point are not known. Material for sequencing was PBMCs or a T cell subset sorted from them (not recorded which). This CDR3 reads CASSVAGGPSTDTQYF. The CDR3 nucleotides read TGTGCCAGCAGCGTAGCGGGGGGCCCCAGCACAGATACGCAGTATTTT.